The clone carrying this T cell receptor (beta chain) occurred a few times. The data stem from a study of CD8 T cells in Susac syndrome. Bulk CD8+ and CD4+ cells came from magnetic negative isolation; CD8+ TEMRA by FACS. The CDR3 has 13 amino acids. Germline values: CDR1 LGHDT, CDR2 YNNKEL (reference sequence). Between the trimmed V and J ends, which lost 2 bases and 1 base, there was a span of 5 bases. It was with random hexamers that 0.5 to 1 ug RNA was reverse transcribed. TCRdb reprocessed the immunoSEQ multiplex PCR reads with MiXCR, giving one entry per CDR3 protein. This sample has some 130,000 distinct CDR3 sequences; approximately 94% occur once, and the top ten carry approximately 0.13%.

Sequenced input: CD4+ T cells from PBMCs. This TCR derives from a human donor with multiple sclerosis. V gene TRBV3-1 combines with J gene TRBJ1-1, with unresolved D. The DNA of the CDR3 is TGTGCCAGCAGCCAAAGAAGGAACACTGAAGCTTTCTTT. It encodes CASSQRRNTEAFF.